The clone carrying this T cell receptor (beta chain) occurred many times. The data stem from a study of early T cells in non-severe SARS-CoV-2 infection. MiXCR, run by TCRdb on the 5' RACE reads, gives a single entry per CDR3 protein. Seen here are approximately 81,000 distinct CDR3 sequences, around 15% observed once, and the top ten hold roughly 3%. V lost 3 bases and J lost 10, with 10 bases in between. This CDR3 comprises 11 residues. Per germline, CDR1 SGHVS and CDR2 FNYEAQ. Sequencing was carried out using whole blood. The chain uses TRBV7-6 and TRBJ2-7; D gene unclear. This TCR was recovered from an adult who was a healthcare worker with PCR-confirmed SARS-CoV-2 infection or an uninfected control (not recorded which). The CDR3 sequence is CASSFDTFQYF. As DNA, the CDR3 is TGTGCCAGCAGCTTTGACACGTTCCAGTACTTC.